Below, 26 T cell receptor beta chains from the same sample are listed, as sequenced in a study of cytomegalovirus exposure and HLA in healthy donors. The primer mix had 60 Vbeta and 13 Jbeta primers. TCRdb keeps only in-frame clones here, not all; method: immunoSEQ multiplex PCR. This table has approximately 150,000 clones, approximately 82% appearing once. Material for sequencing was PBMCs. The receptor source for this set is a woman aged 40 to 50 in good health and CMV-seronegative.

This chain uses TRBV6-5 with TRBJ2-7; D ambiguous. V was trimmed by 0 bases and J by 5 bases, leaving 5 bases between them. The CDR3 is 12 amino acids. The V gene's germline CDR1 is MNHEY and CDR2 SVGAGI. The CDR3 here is CASSYSSNEQYF. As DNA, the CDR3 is TGTGCCAGCAGTTACTCGTCAAACGAGCAGTACTTC.

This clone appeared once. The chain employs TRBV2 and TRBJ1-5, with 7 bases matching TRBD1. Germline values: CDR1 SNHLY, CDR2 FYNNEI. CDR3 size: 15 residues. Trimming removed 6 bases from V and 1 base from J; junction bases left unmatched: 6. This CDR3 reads CASRGQQQSNQPQHF. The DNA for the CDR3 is TGTGCCAGCAGGGGACAGCAACAAAGCAATCAGCCCCAGCATTTT.

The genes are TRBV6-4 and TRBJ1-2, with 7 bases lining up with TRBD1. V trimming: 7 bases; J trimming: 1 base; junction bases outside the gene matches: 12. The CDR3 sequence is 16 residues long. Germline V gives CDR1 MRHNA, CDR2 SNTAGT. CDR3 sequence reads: CASTRNEDRLNYGYTF. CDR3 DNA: TGTGCCAGCACCCGAAACGAGGACAGGCTTAACTATGGCTACACCTTC.

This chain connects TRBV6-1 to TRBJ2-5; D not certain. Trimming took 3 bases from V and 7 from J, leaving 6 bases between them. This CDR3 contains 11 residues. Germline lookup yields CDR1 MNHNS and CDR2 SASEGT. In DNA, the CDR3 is TGTGCCAGCAGTGATCTCGGGACCCAGTACTTC. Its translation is CASSDLGTQYF.

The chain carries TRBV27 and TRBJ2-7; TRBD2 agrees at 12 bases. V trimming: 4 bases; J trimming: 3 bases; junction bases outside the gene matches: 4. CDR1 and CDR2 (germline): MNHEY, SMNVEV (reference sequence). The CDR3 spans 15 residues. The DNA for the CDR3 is TGTGCCAGCAGTTATTCTAGCGGGAGGGTCTACGAGCAGTACTTC. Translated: CASSYSSGRVYEQYF.

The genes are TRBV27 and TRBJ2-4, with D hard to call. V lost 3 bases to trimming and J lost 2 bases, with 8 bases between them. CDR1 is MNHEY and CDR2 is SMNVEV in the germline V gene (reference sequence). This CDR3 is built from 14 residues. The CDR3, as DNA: TGTGCCAGCAGTTTTGGCGGCCCCAAAAACATTCAGTACTTC. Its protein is CASSFGGPKNIQYF.

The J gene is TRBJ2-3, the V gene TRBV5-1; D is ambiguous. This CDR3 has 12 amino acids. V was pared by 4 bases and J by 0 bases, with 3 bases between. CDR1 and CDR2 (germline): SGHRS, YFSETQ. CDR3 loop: CASSVSTDTQYF. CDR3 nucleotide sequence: TGCGCCAGCAGCGTAAGCACAGATACGCAGTATTTT.

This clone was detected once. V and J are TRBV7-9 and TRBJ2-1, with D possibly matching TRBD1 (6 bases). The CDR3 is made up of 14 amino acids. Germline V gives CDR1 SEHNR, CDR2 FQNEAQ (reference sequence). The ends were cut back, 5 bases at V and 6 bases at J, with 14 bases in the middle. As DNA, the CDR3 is TGTGCCAGCAGCACCAACAGGGAGAGCAATGAGCAGTTCTTC. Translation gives CASSTNRESNEQFF.

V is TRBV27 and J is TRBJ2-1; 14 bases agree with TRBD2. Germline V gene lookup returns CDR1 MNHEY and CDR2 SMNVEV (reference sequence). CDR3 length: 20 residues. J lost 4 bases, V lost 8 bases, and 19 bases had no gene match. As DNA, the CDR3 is TGTGCCAGCTCGACTACCGGGACTAGCGGGAGTCGAAGAGGATACAATGAGCAGTTCTTC. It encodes CASSTTGTSGSRRGYNEQFF.

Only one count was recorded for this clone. CDR3 sequence: CASSLRGHSYEQYF. In nucleotides, the CDR3 is TGTGCCAGCAGCTTACGCGGACATTCCTACGAGCAGTACTTC. This chain joins TRBV7-9 and TRBJ2-7; weak D call: TRBD1 (5 bases). Germline loops: CDR1 SEHNR, CDR2 FQNEAQ (reference sequence). V dropped 2 bases and J dropped 1 base, with 9 bases sitting between them. This CDR3 has 14 residues.

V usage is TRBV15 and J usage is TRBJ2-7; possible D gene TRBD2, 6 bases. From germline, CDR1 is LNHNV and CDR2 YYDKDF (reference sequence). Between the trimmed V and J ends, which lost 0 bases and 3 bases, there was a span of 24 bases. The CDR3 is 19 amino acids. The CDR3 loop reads CATSREIPSRRGLDYEQYF. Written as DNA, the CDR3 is TGTGCCACCAGCAGAGAGATCCCAAGTAGGAGGGGTCTCGACTACGAGCAGTACTTC.

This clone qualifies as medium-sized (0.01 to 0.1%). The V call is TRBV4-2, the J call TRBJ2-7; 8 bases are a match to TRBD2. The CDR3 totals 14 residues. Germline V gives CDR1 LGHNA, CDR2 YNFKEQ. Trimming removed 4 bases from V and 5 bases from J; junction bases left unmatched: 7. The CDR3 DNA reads TGTGCCAGCAGCCGGAGCGGGAGTAGTGACGAGCAGTACTTC. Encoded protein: CASSRSGSSDEQYF.

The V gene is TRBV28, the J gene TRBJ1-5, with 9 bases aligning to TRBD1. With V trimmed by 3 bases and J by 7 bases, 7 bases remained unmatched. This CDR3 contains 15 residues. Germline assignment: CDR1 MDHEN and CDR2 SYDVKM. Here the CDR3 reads CASSLGGQGTQPQHF. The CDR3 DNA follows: TGTGCCAGCAGTTTGGGAGGACAGGGGACGCAGCCCCAGCATTTT.

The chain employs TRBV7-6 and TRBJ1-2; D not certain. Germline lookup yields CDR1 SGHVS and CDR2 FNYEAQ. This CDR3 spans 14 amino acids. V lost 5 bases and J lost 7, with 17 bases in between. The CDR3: CASSPGGRRGGYTF. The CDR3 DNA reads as TGTGCCAGCAGCCCCGGTGGCAGAAGAGGTGGCTACACCTTC.

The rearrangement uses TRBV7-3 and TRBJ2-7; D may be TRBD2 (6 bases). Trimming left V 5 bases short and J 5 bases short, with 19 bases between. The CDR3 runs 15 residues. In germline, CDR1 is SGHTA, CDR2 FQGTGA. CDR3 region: CASSPHGGQDNEQYF. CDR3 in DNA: TGTGCCAGCAGCCCCCATGGAGGGCAGGACAACGAGCAGTACTTC.

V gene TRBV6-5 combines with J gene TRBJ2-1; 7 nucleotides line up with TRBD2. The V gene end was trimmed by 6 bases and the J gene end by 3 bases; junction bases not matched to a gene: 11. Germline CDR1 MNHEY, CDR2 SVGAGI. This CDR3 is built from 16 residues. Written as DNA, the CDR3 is TGTGCCAGCAGGTACGCGCTAGCGGACATCTACAATGAGCAGTTCTTC. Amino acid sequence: CASRYALADIYNEQFF.

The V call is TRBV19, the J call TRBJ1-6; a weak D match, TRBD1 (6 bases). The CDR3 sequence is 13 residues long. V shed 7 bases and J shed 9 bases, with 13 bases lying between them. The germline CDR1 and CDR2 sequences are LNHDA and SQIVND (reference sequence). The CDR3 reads CASTQGWFSPLHF. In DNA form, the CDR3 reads TGTGCCAGTACCCAGGGGTGGTTTTCACCCCTCCACTTT.

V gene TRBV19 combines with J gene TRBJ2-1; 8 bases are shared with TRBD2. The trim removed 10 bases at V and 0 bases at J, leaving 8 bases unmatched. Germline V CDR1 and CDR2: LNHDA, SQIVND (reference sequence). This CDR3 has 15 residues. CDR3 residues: CATSAGTSSYNEQFF. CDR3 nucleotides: TGTGCCACTTCCGCCGGGACTAGCTCCTACAATGAGCAGTTCTTC.

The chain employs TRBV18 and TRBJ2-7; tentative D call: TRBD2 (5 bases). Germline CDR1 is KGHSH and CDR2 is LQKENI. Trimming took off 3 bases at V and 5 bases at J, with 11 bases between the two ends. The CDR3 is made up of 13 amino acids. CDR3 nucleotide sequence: TGTGCCAGCTCACCGGTCGCGGGTGACGAGCAGTACTTC. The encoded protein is CASSPVAGDEQYF. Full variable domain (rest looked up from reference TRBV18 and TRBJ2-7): NAGVMQNPRHLVRRRGQEARLRCSPMKGHSHVYWYRQLPEEGLKFMVYLQKENIIDESGMPKERFSAEFPKEGPSILRIQQVVRGDSAAYFCASSPVAGDEQYFGPGTRLTVT.

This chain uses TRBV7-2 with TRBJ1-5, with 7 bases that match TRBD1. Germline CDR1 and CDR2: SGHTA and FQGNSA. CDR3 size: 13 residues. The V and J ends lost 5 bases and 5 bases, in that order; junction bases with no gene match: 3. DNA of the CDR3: TGTGCCAGCAGCCCGAGGGGGCATCAGCCCCAGCATTTT. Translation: CASSPRGHQPQHF.

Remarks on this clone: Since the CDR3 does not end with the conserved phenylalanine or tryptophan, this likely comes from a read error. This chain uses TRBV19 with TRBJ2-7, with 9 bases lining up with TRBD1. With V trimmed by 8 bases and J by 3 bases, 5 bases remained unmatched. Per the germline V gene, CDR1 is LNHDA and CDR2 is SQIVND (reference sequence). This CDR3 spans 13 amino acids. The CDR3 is CASARTGVYEQYS. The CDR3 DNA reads TGTGCCAGTGCCAGGACAGGGGTCTACGAGCAGTACTCC.

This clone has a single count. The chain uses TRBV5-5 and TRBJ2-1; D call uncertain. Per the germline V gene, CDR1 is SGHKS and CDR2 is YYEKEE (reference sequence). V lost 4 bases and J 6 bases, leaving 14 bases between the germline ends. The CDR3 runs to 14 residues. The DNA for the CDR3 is TGTGCCAGCAGCCCTGAGATGTACGGCAATGAGCAGTTCTTC. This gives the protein CASSPEMYGNEQFF.

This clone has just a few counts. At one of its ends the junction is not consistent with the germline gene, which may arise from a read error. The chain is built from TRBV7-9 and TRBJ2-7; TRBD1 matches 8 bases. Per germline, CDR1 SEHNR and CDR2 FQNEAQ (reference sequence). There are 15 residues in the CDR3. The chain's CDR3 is CSSSPRTGKGYEQYF. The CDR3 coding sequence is TGTTCCAGCAGCCCCCGGACAGGGAAAGGCTACGAGCAGTACTTC.

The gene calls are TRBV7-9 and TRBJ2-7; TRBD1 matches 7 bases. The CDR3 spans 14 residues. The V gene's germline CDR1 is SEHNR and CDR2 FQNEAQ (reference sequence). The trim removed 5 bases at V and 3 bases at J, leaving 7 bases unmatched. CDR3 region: CASSPTDRDYEQYF. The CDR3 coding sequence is TGTGCCAGCAGCCCCACCGACAGGGACTACGAGCAGTACTTC.

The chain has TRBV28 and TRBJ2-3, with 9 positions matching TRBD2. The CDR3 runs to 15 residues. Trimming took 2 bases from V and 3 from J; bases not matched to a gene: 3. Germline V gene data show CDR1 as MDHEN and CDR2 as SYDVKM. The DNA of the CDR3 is TGTGCCAGCAGTTTACTAGCGGGGTCGACAGATACGCAGTATTTT. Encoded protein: CASSLLAGSTDTQYF.

This chain's CDR3 is CASNPGLIGAGEQYF. CDR3 coding DNA: TGCGCCAGCAACCCGGGACTGATAGGGGCGGGCGAGCAGTACTTC. The chain uses TRBV5-1 and TRBJ2-7; D might be TRBD2 (6 bases). The V end was cut by 6 bases, the J end by 6 bases, with 22 bases between. In germline, CDR1 is SGHRS, CDR2 YFSETQ. This CDR3 comprises 15 residues.